The 30 T cell receptor beta chains given below trace back to one sample, sequenced in a study of regulatory T cells in long-lasting Graves disease. Time point noted: persistent/refractory GD, antithyroid drugs over 5 years with positive TRAb. Researchers made the TCR library from RNA that was extracted from PBMCs. Building of the TCR beta libraries involved iRepertoire HTBI primers and Arm-PCR of CDR3 regions. TCRdb re-called the multiplex PCR reads through MiXCR, storing one row per CDR3 protein. The data contain 400,000 to 500,000 distinct CDR3 sequences, roughly 20% of them seen just once; the ten biggest clones take up 7.8%. This material consisted of peripheral blood mononuclear cells (PBMCs), taken when the disease was refractory, from a patient treated with antithyroid drugs. The receptors were gathered from a female donor with Graves disease.

This clonotype was seen at least ten times. The CDR3 DNA reads TGTGCCAGCAGTGAACGGGCATTAGACGACTATGGCTACACCTTC. This gives the protein CASSERALDDYGYTF. The rearrangement uses TRBV2 and TRBJ1-2; D is unclear. Per the germline V gene, CDR1 is SNHLY and CDR2 is FYNNEI. Trimming pared 2 bases from V and 3 bases from J, leaving 13 bases between. CDR3 length: 15 amino acids. Combining the CDR3 with reference TRBV2 and TRBJ1-2 gives the whole variable domain EPEVTQTPSHQVTQMGQEVILRCVPISNHLYFYWYRQILGQKVEFLVSFYNNEISEKSEIFDDQFSVERPDGSNFTLKIRSTKLEDSAMYFCASSERALDDYGYTFGSGTRLTVV.

There are many counts of this clonotype. The rearrangement uses TRBV7-2 and TRBJ2-5, with D unclear. This CDR3 spans 14 amino acids. The germline gives CDR1 SGHTA, CDR2 FQGNSA. V dropped 1 base and J dropped 5 bases, with 11 bases sitting between them. CDR3 protein: CASSLVRFGETQYF. As DNA, the CDR3 is TGTGCCAGCAGCTTAGTTAGATTCGGGGAGACCCAGTACTTC.

This clonotype has a count of ten or more. The chain links TRBV5-1 to TRBJ1-2, with D perhaps matching TRBD1 (5 bases). With 0 bases removed from V and 4 bases from J, the gap between germline ends came to 10 bases. The germline V gene has CDR1 SGHRS and CDR2 YFSETQ. The CDR3 has 14 amino acids. The CDR3 loop is CASSLGQSSYGYTF. The CDR3 nucleotides are TGCGCCAGCAGCTTGGGACAGTCTTCCTATGGCTACACCTTC.

The chain combines TRBV3-1 with TRBJ1-1; D is undetermined. Germline V gene sequence: CDR1 LGHDT, CDR2 YNNKEL (reference sequence). V lost 0 bases and J 5 bases, leaving 1 base between the germline ends. The CDR3 consists of 11 residues. CDR3 DNA: TGTGCCAGCAGCCAAGAGACTGAAGCTTTCTTT. Translation: CASSQETEAFF.

The sample holds a few counts of this clonotype. J is TRBJ2-5 and V is TRBV5-1, with D perhaps being TRBD1 or TRBD2 (5 bases each). The CDR3 consists of 14 residues. Germline CDR1 and CDR2: SGHRS and YFSETQ. V was shortened by 1 base and J by 4 bases, with 11 bases between the two germline ends. In DNA form, the CDR3 reads TGCGCCAGCAGCTTGAAGGGACCGGCAGAGACCCAGTACTTC. As protein: CASSLKGPAETQYF.

In its sample, this clonotype was seen many times. The V gene is TRBV6-1, the J gene TRBJ1-4; D unclear. V was cut by 7 bases and J by 5 bases, with 11 bases left in between. The CDR3 totals 13 residues. The germline V gene encodes CDR1 MNHNS and CDR2 SASEGT. The CDR3 loop reads CASTGLENEKLFF. CDR3 sequence (DNA): TGTGCCAGCACCGGACTCGAAAATGAAAAACTGTTTTTT.

J is TRBJ1-2 and V is TRBV6-2 or TRBV6-3, with D hard to call. This CDR3 contains 12 residues. Germline CDR1 MNHEY, CDR2 SVGEGT. V was clipped by 5 bases and J by 6 bases, with 10 bases between them. CDR3 in DNA: TGTGCCAGCAGTGACGGATTGGATGGCTACACCTTC. Translation gives CASSDGLDGYTF.

There are many counts of this clonotype. The V call is TRBV28, the J call TRBJ1-2; the D gene is possibly TRBD1 (5 bases). V was pared by 3 bases and J by 0 bases, with 11 bases between. From germline, CDR1 is MDHEN and CDR2 SYDVKM. The CDR3 runs 15 residues. CDR3 nucleotides: TGTGCCAGCAGTTTTGGGGCGACTCCTAACTATGGCTACACCTTC. It encodes CASSFGATPNYGYTF.

The genes are TRBV6-1 and TRBJ2-5; 9 nucleotides agree with TRBD2. The V gene end was trimmed by 10 bases and the J gene end by 1 base; junction bases not matched to a gene: 1. CDR3 length: 12 amino acids. The germline V gene has CDR1 MNHNS and CDR2 SASEGT. The CDR3 here is CATAGGQETQYF. DNA for the CDR3: TGTGCCACAGCGGGAGGCCAAGAGACCCAGTACTTC.

This clonotype was detected a few times. This chain uses TRBV20-1 with TRBJ1-1; 7 bases match TRBD1. J was trimmed by 1 base and V by 2 bases; bases with no gene match: 7. Germline CDR1 reads DFQATT; CDR2 reads SNEGSKA (reference sequence). The CDR3 is 15 residues long. The CDR3 DNA is TGCAGTGCTAGATCCGGACAGGCACCGAACACTGAAGCTTTCTTT. This translates into CSARSGQAPNTEAFF.

V gene TRBV4-1 combines with J gene TRBJ2-3; 9 bases agree with TRBD2. The CDR3 length is 18 residues. In germline, CDR1 is MGHRA, CDR2 YSYEKL. Unmatched junction bases numbered 12, after V lost 0 bases and J lost 5 bases. The CDR3 nucleotides are TGCGCCAGCAGCCAAGAAATCCAGTCGGCGGGAGGGCGAGATACGCAGTATTTT. Encoded protein: CASSQEIQSAGGRDTQYF.

As regards this clonotype: A much larger clone sits a single nucleotide away, making a read error possible. J is TRBJ1-1 and V is TRBV28; D call uncertain. V lost 8 bases and J lost 0, with 19 bases in between. The germline CDR1 and CDR2 sequences are MDHEN and SYDVKM. This CDR3 spans 16 amino acids. The CDR3 DNA follows: TGTGCCAGCGCAAGGGCGTACCCTGGGGTGAACACTGAAGCTTTCTTT. Translating it yields CASARAYPGVNTEAFF. The complete variable domain, with remaining parts taken from reference TRBV28 and TRBJ1-1, reads DVKVTQSSRYLVKRTGEKVFLECVQDMDHENMFWYRQDPGLGLRLIYFSYDVKMKEKGDIPEGYSVSREKKERFSLILESASTNQTSMYLCASARAYPGVNTEAFFGQGTRLTVV.

This clonotype showed up many times. The CDR3 region is CAIITGTSSYEQYF. The CDR3 region has the DNA TGTGCCATCATTACCGGGACTAGCTCCTACGAGCAGTACTTC. V gene TRBV2 combines with J gene TRBJ2-7; 8 positions agree with TRBD2. The germline gives CDR1 SNHLY, CDR2 FYNNEI. With 10 bases clipped from V and 0 bases from J, the junction kept 8 bases outside the gene matches. The CDR3 loop spans 14 amino acids.

This clonotype was detected ten times or more. The rearrangement uses TRBV6-1 and TRBJ2-5; 10 bases match TRBD1. The V gene's germline CDR1 is MNHNS and CDR2 SASEGT. The junction had 14 bases not matched to a gene; V was cut back by 2 bases and J by 2 bases. The CDR3 has 19 amino acids. The CDR3 region is CASSEWGTGDLVGQETQYF. The CDR3 DNA is TGTGCCAGCAGTGAATGGGGGACAGGGGACCTCGTTGGGCAAGAGACCCAGTACTTC.

This clonotype was detected ten times or more. The CDR3 region has the DNA TGTGCCAGCCGCACAGGGATCAGGGGCAATCAGCCCCAGCATTTT. Translating it yields CASRTGIRGNQPQHF. The chain combines TRBV28 with TRBJ1-5; D might be TRBD1 (6 bases). Trimming removed 8 bases at V and 2 bases at J, with 16 bases between. In germline, CDR1 is MDHEN, CDR2 SYDVKM. The CDR3 loop spans 15 amino acids.

This clonotype was picked up a small number of times. The chain has TRBV6-1 and TRBJ1-5, with 7 bases lining up with TRBD1. The length of the CDR3 is 16 residues. Germline values: CDR1 MNHNS, CDR2 SASEGT. Trimming at V came to 6 bases and at J to 3 bases, leaving 11 bases not matched to a gene. The CDR3 is CASRKTAGTDNQPQHF. The CDR3 bases are TGTGCCAGCAGGAAAACCGCCGGGACAGACAATCAGCCCCAGCATTTT.

This clonotype has ten or more counts. The V and J genes are TRBV10-3 and TRBJ2-7, with TRBD1 matching 7 bases. The germline CDR1 and CDR2 sequences are ENHRY and SYGVKD. The CDR3 extends over 12 amino acids. V shed 11 bases and J 2 bases; nucleotides not matched to a gene: 6. The CDR3 spells CAARTGPYEQYF. The CDR3 DNA reads TGTGCCGCCAGGACAGGACCCTACGAGCAGTACTTC.

V and J are TRBV20-1 and TRBJ2-7; the D gene could be TRBD1 or TRBD2 (5 bases each). The CDR3 is 16 residues long. Germline assignment: CDR1 DFQATT and CDR2 SNEGSKA (reference sequence). V lost 0 bases and J 0 bases, leaving 15 bases between the germline ends. In DNA, the CDR3 is TGCAGTGCTAGAGATCAGAGGGGCAGTTCCTCCTACGAGCAGTACTTC. Its translation is CSARDQRGSSSYEQYF.

This clonotype showed up just a few times. This rearrangement joins TRBV12-3 or TRBV12-4 to TRBJ1-6; the match to TRBD1 covers 7 bases. V trimming: 7 bases; J trimming: 6 bases; junction bases outside the gene matches: 3. The CDR3 runs 13 residues. The CDR3 sequence is CASTRQGNSPLHF. The CDR3 DNA is TGTGCCAGCACGAGACAGGGTAATTCACCCCTCCACTTT.

Only one count was recorded for this clonotype. CDR3 DNA: TGTGCCACCTCAGGGGATAGGACCGGCGGGGAGCTGTTTTTT. Its protein product is CATSGDRTGGELFF. This chain links TRBV10-3 with TRBJ2-2; D may be TRBD1 (6 bases). This CDR3 contains 14 residues. Trimming pared 10 bases from V and 7 bases from J, leaving 19 bases between. Germline CDR1 reads ENHRY; CDR2 reads SYGVKD.

V usage is TRBV28 and J usage is TRBJ2-1; 11 nucleotides line up with TRBD2. The V gene end was trimmed by 5 bases and the J gene end by 5 bases; junction bases not matched to a gene: 8. The CDR3 length is 16 residues. Germline-derived CDR1 and CDR2 are MDHEN and SYDVKM. The chain's CDR3 is CASSLPTSGANNEQFF. The CDR3 region has the DNA TGTGCCAGCAGTCTCCCGACTAGCGGGGCTAACAATGAGCAGTTCTTC.

This clonotype came up many times. The V call is TRBV6-5, the J call TRBJ1-2, with D possibly being TRBD1 (5 bases). Trimming took off 3 bases at V and 4 bases at J, with 9 bases between the two ends. The CDR3 covers 13 residues. Germline V gene lookup returns CDR1 MNHEY and CDR2 SVGAGI. CDR3 in amino acids: CASSYLQGYGYTF. CDR3 nucleotide sequence: TGTGCCAGCAGTTATTTGCAGGGCTATGGCTACACCTTC.

Many counts were recorded for this clonotype. This sequence joins TRBV12-3 or TRBV12-4 and TRBJ1-1; D gene ambiguous. The CDR3 contains 11 residues. V lost 7 bases and J lost 6, with 9 bases in between. CDR3 bases: TGTGCCAGCACGATGGCCGCTGAAGCTTTCTTT. It encodes CASTMAAEAFF.

Worth noting for this clonotype: This may come from a read error, since a much larger clone is one base off. This chain uses TRBV7-8 with TRBJ2-2; D may match TRBD1 or TRBD2 (5 bases each). This CDR3 is built from 16 residues. CDR1 and CDR2 from the germline V gene are SGHVS and FQNEAQ. Trimming took 5 bases from V and 3 from J, leaving 16 bases between them. The CDR3 protein is CASSPSRGPYTGELFF. Here the CDR3 DNA reads TGTGCCAGCAGCCCCAGCCGGGGACCCTACACCGGGGAGCTGTTTTTT.

The V call is TRBV30, the J call TRBJ1-1, with D possibly matching TRBD1 (5 bases). V was cut by 3 bases and J by 6 bases, with 17 bases left in between. Germline V gives CDR1 GTSNPN, CDR2 SVGIG (reference sequence). The CDR3 contains 14 residues. The DNA for the CDR3 is TGTGCCTGGAGGAATGGTAATTTGGGGCCTGAAGCTTTCTTT. Its translation is CAWRNGNLGPEAFF. Using reference TRBV30 and TRBJ1-1 for the parts outside the CDR3, the full variable domain is SQTIHQWPATLVQPVGSPLSLECTVEGTSNPNLYWYRQAAGRGLQLLFYSVGIGQISSEVPQNLSASRPQDRQFILSSKKLLLSDSGFYLCAWRNGNLGPEAFFGQGTRLTVV.

This clonotype occurred once. This chain joins TRBV7-9 and TRBJ2-5; TRBD2 agrees at 7 bases. Germline V gene sequence: CDR1 SEHNR, CDR2 FQNEAQ (reference sequence). CDR3 size: 19 residues. Trimming at V came to 10 bases and at J to 0 bases, leaving 23 bases not matched to a gene. The CDR3, as DNA: TGTGCCAACTCCCCGCCCCCCGGGTCGGGAGGCGCCTACCAAGAGACCCAGTACTTC. This gives the protein CANSPPPGSGGAYQETQYF.

CDR3 loop: CASSLISFGSSGAGELFF. The CDR3 nucleotides read TGTGCCAGCAGCTTAATATCGTTCGGGAGCAGTGGAGCCGGGGAGCTGTTTTTT. This chain joins TRBV7-3 and TRBJ2-2, with TRBD2 as a possible D gene (6 bases). This CDR3 is 18 amino acids long. Per germline, CDR1 SGHTA and CDR2 FQGTGA. The germline V and J ends were trimmed by 1 base and 6 bases, with 21 bases remaining between them. Full variable domain (outside the CDR3, taken from reference TRBV7-3 and TRBJ2-2): GAGVSQTPSNKVTEKGKYVELRCDPISGHTALYWYRQSLGQGPEFLIYFQGTGAADDSGLPNDRFFAVRPEGSVSTLKIQRTERGDSAVYLCASSLISFGSSGAGELFFGEGSRLTVL.

The chain has TRBV5-1 and TRBJ2-6, with D unclear. The CDR3 has 14 residues. The V end lost 8 bases, the J end lost 1 base, and 10 bases lay between the germline ends. Germline V gene lookup returns CDR1 SGHRS and CDR2 YFSETQ. DNA for the CDR3: TGCGCCAGTCACAGCTCTTCTGGGGCCAACGTCCTGACTTTC. Amino acids: CASHSSSGANVLTF.

This clonotype was detected a few times. V usage is TRBV9 and J usage is TRBJ1-6; 8 bases are a match to TRBD1. CDR1 is SGDLS and CDR2 is YYNGEE in the germline V gene. The CDR3 consists of 15 residues. V gave up 3 bases and J gave up 8 bases; unmatched junction bases: 7. The CDR3 DNA reads as TGTGCCAGCAGCGAGGGGGGACAGGTTTATTCACCCCTCCACTTT. This sequence encodes CASSEGGQVYSPLHF.

This clonotype was observed once. This clone may be a read error of a much larger clone one base away. The genes are TRBV7-9 and TRBJ1-1; D is ambiguous. V gave up 5 bases and J gave up 8 bases, with 9 bases separating them. The CDR3 is 11 residues long. Per germline, CDR1 SEHNR and CDR2 FQNEAQ (reference sequence). In DNA, the CDR3 is TGTGCCAGCAGCCAGGCCGGCGAAGCTTTCTTT. Residues: CASSQAGEAFF.